The next 24 T cell receptor beta chains were all read from a single sample in a study of blood T cell repertoires in COVID-19. TCRdb's copy holds only in-frame clones and misses some; the assay was immunoSEQ multiplex PCR. Of about 130,000 clones listed, roughly 87% were seen once; the top ten hold about 20%. Sequenced: PBMCs or T cells enriched from blood (not recorded which). The receptors come from a man aged 30 to 39 who had recovered from COVID-19.

The V call is TRBV6-1, the J call TRBJ1-6, with D perhaps TRBD1 (5 bases). This CDR3 has 16 residues. The V gene lost 1 base and the J gene lost 4 bases, with 11 bases spanning the gap. Germline CDR1 is MNHNS and CDR2 is SASEGT. CDR3 DNA: TGTGCCAGCAGTGAAGTAACAGGTCGTTATAATTCACCCCTCCACTTT. Amino acids: CASSEVTGRYNSPLHF.

The genes are TRBV2 and TRBJ2-7; 10 bases fit TRBD1. Unmatched junction bases numbered 5, after V lost 6 bases and J lost 3 bases. Germline values: CDR1 SNHLY, CDR2 FYNNEI. The CDR3 has 14 residues. The CDR3 coding sequence is TGTGCCAGCAGGGCCGGGACAGGGGTCTACGAGCAGTACTTC. It is translated as CASRAGTGVYEQYF.

The chain links TRBV4-1 to TRBJ2-5, with D possibly being TRBD1 (5 bases). The CDR3 totals 14 residues. Germline CDR1 and CDR2: MGHRA and YSYEKL. The V end lost 3 bases, the J end lost 5 bases, and 13 bases lay between the germline ends. CDR3 in amino acids: CASSQGQLVETQYF. The DNA for the CDR3 is TGCGCCAGCAGCCAGGGGCAATTGGTGGAGACCCAGTACTTC.

This chain uses TRBV19 with TRBJ2-7, with TRBD1 as a possible D gene (6 bases). The CDR3 has 14 amino acids. Germline assignment: CDR1 LNHDA and CDR2 SQIVND (reference sequence). The germline V and J ends were trimmed by 3 bases and 2 bases, with 11 bases remaining between them. The CDR3 sequence: CASSMTGFPYEQYF. The CDR3 DNA sequence: TGTGCCAGTAGTATGACAGGTTTTCCCTACGAGCAGTACTTC.

The rearrangement links TRBV7-3 to TRBJ2-7; 7 bases map to TRBD2. The CDR3 contains 15 residues. The ends lost 2 bases at V and 2 bases at J; junction bases unmatched: 6. CDR1 and CDR2 (germline): SGHTA, FQGTGA. The DNA for the CDR3 is TGTGCCAGCAGCTTACATAGCGGGCCGGCCTACGAGCAGTACTTC. Its translation: CASSLHSGPAYEQYF.

The chain recombines TRBV11-2 with TRBJ2-3, with 7 bases aligning to TRBD2. V dropped 2 bases and J dropped 6; count of bases not matched to a gene: 11. This CDR3 is 16 amino acids long. The V gene's germline CDR1 is SGHAT and CDR2 FQNNGV. The CDR3 reads CASSLSRETADDTQYF. In nucleotides, the CDR3 is TGTGCCAGCAGCTTATCGCGGGAGACGGCCGATGATACGCAGTATTTT.

This clone was seen just once. DNA of the CDR3: TGTGCCAGCAGCCAAGATAGGGGCTACACTGAAGCTTTCTTT. Protein product: CASSQDRGYTEAFF. The chain employs TRBV3-1 (or the pseudogene TRBV3-2) and TRBJ1-1, with a tentative D call TRBD1 (5 bases). Trimming removed 0 bases at V and 3 bases at J, with 8 bases between. Germline CDR1 reads LGHDT; CDR2 reads YNNKEL (reference sequence). The CDR3 spans 14 residues.

The V and J genes are TRBV5-6 and TRBJ2-7; D call uncertain. Germline-derived CDR1 and CDR2 are SGHDT and YYEEEE. V was pared by 3 bases and J by 3 bases, with 4 bases between. This CDR3 comprises 11 residues. CDR3 DNA sequence: TGTGCCAGCAGCTCTTACTACGAGCAGTACGTC. Translated, it gives CASSSYYEQYV.

The V and J genes are TRBV2 and TRBJ2-5; D is undetermined. Germline CDR1 is SNHLY and CDR2 is FYNNEI. This CDR3 spans 11 amino acids. The V and J ends lost 6 bases and 1 base respectively, with 3 bases between them. The CDR3 region has the DNA TGTGCCAGCAGCGTCCAAGAGACCCAGTACTTC. This gives the protein CASSVQETQYF.

The chain links TRBV5-6 to TRBJ2-3; a possible D gene is TRBD2 (5 bases). V was pared by 2 bases and J by 4 bases, with 14 bases between. This CDR3 spans 15 amino acids. Germline CDR1 and CDR2: SGHDT and YYEEEE. CDR3 region: CASSLSHGVSDTQYF. For the CDR3, the DNA is TGTGCCAGCAGCTTATCACACGGGGTCTCAGATACGCAGTATTTT.

This clone appeared a few times. The chain combines TRBV5-4 with TRBJ2-1; 8 bases agree with TRBD2. CDR1 is SGHNT, CDR2 YYREEE, per germline (reference sequence). The CDR3 length is 15 residues. Trimming cost V 1 base and J 6 bases; bases outside gene matches: 6. The CDR3 DNA reads as TGTGCCAGCAGCTTGACTACTAGCGGAGGCAATGAGCAGTTCTTC. Translating gives CASSLTTSGGNEQFF.

This clone was seen a handful of times. The J gene is TRBJ2-5, the V gene TRBV5-1; D is uncertain. Germline V gives CDR1 SGHRS, CDR2 YFSETQ. Between the trimmed V and J ends, which lost 1 base and 5 bases, there was a span of 6 bases. The CDR3 is 12 amino acids. As DNA, the CDR3 is TGCGCCAGCAGCTTGACAGAGGAGACCCAGTACTTC. Its translation is CASSLTEETQYF.

The gene calls are TRBV5-1 and TRBJ2-7, with 10 bases lining up with TRBD2. The CDR3 is 15 residues long. Trimming removed 3 bases from V and 5 bases from J; junction bases left unmatched: 8. Germline lookup yields CDR1 SGHRS and CDR2 YFSETQ. The CDR3 nucleotides are TGCGCCAGCAGCTCGTGGACTAGCGGAGGCCACGAGCAGTACTTC. Its translation: CASSSWTSGGHEQYF.

The V and J genes are TRBV10-3 and TRBJ2-3; 14 nucleotides align to TRBD2. Trimming removed 0 bases from V and 5 bases from J; junction bases left unmatched: 4. Germline loops: CDR1 ENHRY, CDR2 SYGVKD. The CDR3 has 17 amino acids. CDR3 nucleotides: TGTGCCATCAGTGAGTCGAGACTAGCGGGAGGGGAAGATACGCAGTATTTT. It encodes CAISESRLAGGEDTQYF.

This clone was detected a few times. The V gene is TRBV2, the J gene TRBJ2-3; possibly TRBD2 for D (6 bases). Per germline, CDR1 SNHLY and CDR2 FYNNEI. CDR3 size: 15 residues. Between the trimmed V and J ends, which lost 7 bases and 0 bases, there was a span of 14 bases. The CDR3 sequence is CASTPLSGSTDTQYF. The CDR3 DNA is TGTGCCAGCACCCCCCTAAGCGGGAGCACAGATACGCAGTATTTT.

This chain links TRBV9 with TRBJ1-4, with D possibly TRBD1 on 5 matching bases. Germline loops: CDR1 SGDLS, CDR2 YYNGEE. Trimming took 0 bases from V and 8 from J, leaving 14 bases between them. The CDR3 runs to 15 residues. Here the CDR3 DNA reads TGTGCCAGCAGCGTAGGATTAGGGGCGGGGGAAAAACTGTTTTTT. It encodes CASSVGLGAGEKLFF.

This CDR3 is CASSKTGSGPDTQYF. CDR3 nucleotide sequence: TGTGCCAGCAGCAAAACAGGGTCCGGGCCAGATACGCAGTATTTT. The chain uses TRBV11-3 and TRBJ2-3; perhaps TRBD1 as D (6 bases). Germline V gene sequence: CDR1 SGHNT, CDR2 YENEEA. Between the trimmed V and J ends, which lost 5 bases and 4 bases, there was a span of 16 bases. The CDR3 runs to 15 residues. Full variable domain (outside the CDR3, taken from reference TRBV11-3 and TRBJ2-3): EAGVVQSPRYKIIEKKQPVAFWCNPISGHNTLYWYLQNLGQGPELLIRYENEEAVDDSQLPKDRFSAERLKGVDSTLKIQPAELGDSAVYLCASSKTGSGPDTQYFGPGTRLTVL.

The chain has TRBV2 and TRBJ2-7, with TRBD1 identical over 10 bases. Germline V CDR1 and CDR2: SNHLY, FYNNEI. The CDR3 contains 15 residues. The ends lost 5 bases at V and 4 bases at J; junction bases unmatched: 8. The CDR3 sequence: CASSSPGQGRYEQYF. CDR3 coding DNA: TGTGCCAGCAGTTCACCGGGACAGGGGAGGTACGAGCAGTACTTC. The full variable domain, in which reference TRBV2 and TRBJ2-7 provide the parts outside the CDR3, is EPEVTQTPSHQVTQMGQEVILRCVPISNHLYFYWYRQILGQKVEFLVSFYNNEISEKSEIFDDQFSVERPDGSNFTLKIRSTKLEDSAMYFCASSSPGQGRYEQYFGPGTRLTVT.

V and J are TRBV18 and TRBJ1-1; weak D call: TRBD1 (5 bases). The CDR3 has 12 amino acids. Germline V lookup: CDR1 KGHSH, CDR2 LQKENI. Between the trimmed V and J ends, which lost 3 bases and 7 bases, there was a span of 9 bases. CDR3 in DNA: TGTGCCAGCTCACCGGGGGGGAATGAAGCTTTCTTT. It encodes CASSPGGNEAFF.

In its sample, this clone was seen once. The chain couples TRBV4-1 to TRBJ2-1; TRBD2 agrees at 12 bases. V lost 6 bases, J lost 3 bases, and 3 bases stayed unmatched. The germline gives CDR1 MGHRA, CDR2 YSYEKL. This CDR3 region has 15 residues. This chain's CDR3 is CASRVLAGGYNEQFF. For the CDR3, the DNA is TGCGCCAGCAGGGTACTAGCGGGAGGCTACAATGAGCAGTTCTTC.

The rearrangement uses TRBV2 and TRBJ1-2, with TRBD1 matching over 7 bases. J was trimmed by 12 bases and V by 5 bases; bases with no gene match: 9. The CDR3 has 12 residues. Germline values: CDR1 SNHLY, CDR2 FYNNEI. The CDR3 protein is CASSFTGALDTF. CDR3 coding DNA: TGTGCCAGCAGTTTTACAGGGGCCCTAGACACCTTC.

This chain connects TRBV9 to TRBJ2-2, with D possibly being TRBD2 (6 bases). The CDR3 runs to 17 residues. CDR1 and CDR2 (germline): SGDLS, YYNGEE. With 4 bases removed from V and 1 base from J, the gap between germline ends came to 17 bases. CDR3 loop: CASSPRGGPGNTGELFF. In DNA, the CDR3 is TGTGCCAGCAGCCCGCGTGGAGGGCCGGGGAACACCGGGGAGCTGTTTTTT.

The V gene is TRBV5-1, the J gene TRBJ2-7; D not certain. Germline-derived CDR1 and CDR2 are SGHRS and YFSETQ. V was clipped by 4 bases and J by 2 bases, with 10 bases between them. This CDR3 comprises 13 residues. This CDR3 reads CASSLDGTYEQYF. The CDR3 DNA reads as TGCGCCAGCAGCCTAGACGGCACCTACGAGCAGTACTTC.

The gene calls are TRBV10-3 and TRBJ2-7, with 10 bases identical to TRBD1. Germline lookup yields CDR1 ENHRY and CDR2 SYGVKD. This CDR3 is 16 amino acids long. The V segment lost 4 bases and the J segment 2 bases; nucleotides outside the gene matches: 8. The CDR3 region has the DNA TGTGCCATCAGTGCCTTGGGGACAGGGGTAACCTACGAGCAGTACTTC. This gives the protein CAISALGTGVTYEQYF.